This T cell receptor beta chain emerged from a study of shared clonotypes between healthy human individuals. Study in general: Three plates each covered CD4 naive and memory; CD8 naive two, CD8 memory one.

Whole-study results and caveats: Among non-shared clonotypes, generation probabilities were lower than among those shared by all four donors.

Germline CDR1 is MGHRA and CDR2 is YSYEKL. Unmatched junction bases numbered 2, after V lost 1 base and J lost 0 bases. The CDR3 has 15 amino acids. The authors divided CD4+ cells into CD45RA+ naive and CD45RA-negative memory subsets. Comment on this clone: Its matching antigen is unknown. The same CDR3 also results from other DNA sequences found in this sample.

Data came from immunoSEQ multiplex PCR; TCRdb stores just in-frame clones and leaves some out. The sample consists of around 980,000 clones, around 82% of them appearing once. The J gene is TRBJ2-7, the V gene TRBV4-1, with TRBD2 identical over 8 bases. The receptor was isolated from a man in his late teens or twenties in good health. Some clones in this sample may be carry-over from other donors' samples. The material sequenced was memory CD4+ T cells from PBMCs. Documented subset: CD45RA-negative fraction. DNA for the CDR3: TGCGCCAGCAGCCAAGGACTAGCGAGCTCCTACGAGCAGTACTTC. It yields the protein CASSQGLASSYEQYF.